The following is a T cell receptor beta chain sequence with its context. Its target antigen remains unknown. No much larger clone is present one base from it, and per-base qualities are unavailable. In the germline V gene (reference sequence), CDR1 corresponds to SEHNR and CDR2 to FQNEAQ. The CDR3 runs 12 amino acids, cysteine and phenylalanine included. Solely the CDR3 DNA is kept, with 36 bases framed from the first base. Trimming removed 5 bases from V and 9 bases from J, leaving 11 bases between the germline ends. Using the deep immunoSEQ assay, TCR CDR3 regions were amplified from genomic DNA by multiplex PCR. Extracted genomic DNA from each cell subset was distributed evenly across all wells of several immunoSEQ 96-well plates, and each plate was treated as a replicate. For sorted subsets, each replicate PCR was loaded with about 0.2 ug genomic DNA, equivalent to about 30,000 T cell genomes. The purified libraries were quantified using a Qubit 3.0 fluorometer, sized with a Bioanalyzer 2100, and then quantified again using the KAPA Library Quantification kit. A separate single-read 150-cycle Illumina NextSeq 550 flow cell was used to sequence each immunoSEQ 96-well plate. Concerning the study's data processing: Because the immunoSEQ output held only junctional sequences and lacked quality scores, the filtering could not match the filtering applied to full-length reads. Sequences were annotated with PyIR, a Python wrapper for IgBLAST v1.9, and V/J genes and CDR3 were assigned using IMGT germline references. Reads were filtered out if the reads had weak V/J assignments (E-value above 1e-6), no CDR3, stop codons, out-of-frame junctions, or ambiguous translated residues. A V3J clonotype was defined by an identical inferred V gene, J gene, and CDR3 amino acid sequence. The percentage overlap between two repertoires was calculated by dividing the number of shared unique clonotypes by the size of the smaller repertoire. Three approaches were used to assess repertoire richness: RTK rarefaction, the Chao1 estimator, and Recon v2.1 estimates of unobserved clonotypes. For all TCRbeta clonotypes obtained by the gDNA method from several donors, generation probabilities were computed with OLGA. TCRdb limited this immuneACCESS table to in-frame rearrangements with V and J called. A share of clones is missing; checked studies link under half to unresolved V genes, and the rest is unexplained. V, J and clone size were drawn from that table, and D and trimming were deduced from the DNA. For this sample the table gives 2 million to 3 million clones, of which 80% to 95% were detected only once. Clones ranked in the top ten supply 0.36% of the sample.

The source of the sample is a study of shared clonotypes between healthy human individuals (dated by TCRdb to 2019 to 2021). With regard to the full study: A few men and a couple of women, aged 18 to 49 years, made up the cohort. For each donor, three plates each were used for CD4 naive and CD4 memory, two plates were used for CD8 naive, and one plate was used for CD8 memory. Blood TCR repertoires of five healthy adults were deeply sequenced to estimate repertoire size and the extent of clonotype sharing between individuals. To increase sequencing depth and limit assay-specific biases, different laboratories used diverse techniques to prepare libraries and sequence TCR repertoires. Per donor, leukapheresis produced somewhere between about 0.94 and 9.5 billion PBMCs.

The donors were healthy, HIV-negative adults with no recently reported acute infections or vaccinations. Every donor was a Caucasian adult living in Nashville, Tennessee, USA. Magnetic negative selection was used to enrich CD4+ T cells, after which naive cells were positively selected on CD45RA and the negative fraction became the memory subset. Blood was collected by leukapheresis, and PBMCs were isolated by Ficoll-Histopaque density gradient centrifugation and then cryopreserved in liquid nitrogen vapor phase. Analytical flow cytometry was used to check the purity and quantity of every magnetically sorted T cell population. From each sorted fraction, genomic DNA was isolated and quantified by UV absorbance on a Nanodrop 2000c. The paper as a whole reports these results and caveats: Estimated clonotype richness was generally larger for naive than for memory subsets. Pairwise subsampling indicated that sequencing depth was expected to affect the degree of clonotype sharing among donors. Compared with non-shared clonotypes, the clonotypes found in all four sorted-subset donors had higher generation probabilities. Sharing across several donors was observed for approximately 5% of naive CD4, about 3.2% of naive CD8, 2% to 2.5% of memory CD4, and roughly 0.4% of memory CD8 clonotypes. Even with the large sequencing depth, rarefaction of the sorted-subset datasets indicated that sequencing was incomplete. Because the study included only a small number of donors, the genetic and exposure-history diversity represented was limited. Only blood was sampled, and tissue TCR repertoires likely differ from those in blood.

The TCR originated in a man aged 18 to 29 in good health. Some clones in this sample may be carry-over from other donors' samples. The chain links TRBV7-9 with TRBJ2-4, with the D gene call left open. What was sequenced was naive CD4+ T cells from PBMCs. The sample's cell subset or site, from its label and the paper: CD45RA+ positively selected. The DNA sequence follows: TGTGCCAGCAGCCCCTTAGTGTCCATTCAGTACTTC. Its protein product is CASSPLVSIQYF.